This is a list of T cell receptor beta chains from one sample in a study of CD8+CD57+ T cells in acquired aplastic anemia. MiXCR, run by TCRdb on the reads, gives a single entry per CDR3 protein. The data hold around 170,000 distinct CDR3 sequences, with around 45% observed a single time. Sequenced material: sorted CD4+, CD8+, or CD8+CD57+ T cells (not recorded which) from PBMCs. The receptors come from a human donor in good health. The CDR3 runs from the conserved cysteine through the conserved F or W. The D gene is left open where the match is weak. Clone sizes are given selectively: once, few, many, or a class where the clone is expanded.

CDR3 DNA,CDR3 protein,clone size,CDR3 length,V gene,J gene,D gene
TGTGCCAGCTTACTGGGGGGGTATACAGATACGCAGTATTTT,CASLLGGYTDTQYF,many,14,TRBV12-3/TRBV12-4,TRBJ2-3,TRBD2
TGTGCCAGCGGGGGCGACCTCTATGAGCAGTTCTTC,CASGGDLYEQFF,.,12,TRBV10-3,TRBJ2-1,.
TGTGCCAGCAATAGGGGGGAATTTGAAGCTTTCTTT,CASNRGEFEAFF,once,12,TRBV7-9,TRBJ1-1,.
TGTGCCAGCAGTGAAAAATTGCTTAGCACAGATACGCAGTATTTT,CASSEKLLSTDTQYF,.,15,TRBV2,TRBJ2-3,.
TGCAGTGCGGAGAGGGGACAAGAGACCCAGTACTTC,CSAERGQETQYF,many,12,TRBV20-1,TRBJ2-5,.
TGTGCCAGCTCACCGGGGAACTACGAGCAGTACTTC,CASSPGNYEQYF,many,12,TRBV18,TRBJ2-7,.
TGTGCCAGCAGACAGGGAGGAGAGACCCAGTACTTC,CASRQGGETQYF,.,12,TRBV2,TRBJ2-5,.
TGCAGTGCTAGGGTGGGTGAAGAGACCCAGTACTTC,CSARVGEETQYF,many,12,TRBV20-1,TRBJ2-5,.
TGCAGTGCTAGAGATCCAAGTAGCGGGACAGATACGCAGTATTTT,CSARDPSSGTDTQYF,many,15,TRBV20-1,TRBJ2-3,TRBD2
TGCAGTGCGGGGGTTAGGCAAGAGACCCAGTACTTC,CSAGVRQETQYF,many,12,TRBV20-1,TRBJ2-5,.
TGTGCCAGCAGCATTAGCGGGGGGGTAAACAATGAGCAGTTCTTC,CASSISGGVNNEQFF,.,15,TRBV4-2,TRBJ2-1,TRBD2
TGTGCCACCAAAGGGGGACACAGCACCGGGGAGCTGTTTTTT,CATKGGHSTGELFF,.,14,TRBV6-1,TRBJ2-2,.
TGTGCCTGGAGTGTACTTAGCGTCAGCTCCTACGAGCAGTACTTC,CAWSVLSVSSYEQYF,.,15,TRBV30,TRBJ2-7,.
TGTGCCAGTAGTAAGGTGATGGGACAGGGGATGAACACTGAAGCTTTCTTT,CASSKVMGQGMNTEAFF,.,17,TRBV19,TRBJ1-1,TRBD1
TGTGCCAGCAGCTCACCCTTGGAGTTGACTAGCGGGGGCAATGAGCAGTTCTTC,CASSSPLELTSGGNEQFF,.,18,TRBV11-1,TRBJ2-1,TRBD2
TGTGCCAGCAGCCGGCGTGGGGTGGGGACCACCGGGGAGCTGTTTTTT,CASSRRGVGTTGELFF,few,16,TRBV11-2,TRBJ2-2,.
TGTGCCAGCAGCTTCAACTCCGGGGAGCTGTTTTTT,CASSFNSGELFF,many,12,TRBV7-9,TRBJ2-2,.